These T cell receptor beta chains were read from a single sample in a study of patients and donors after allogeneic stem cell transplantation. MiXCR, applied by TCRdb to the RT-PCR reads, yields one record per CDR3 protein. The sample has some 200,000 distinct CDR3 sequences; approximately 41% are singletons. Sequencing was done on a sample of blood, either unsorted or a sorted T cell fraction (not recorded which). The receptors derive from a human donor who was either an allogeneic HSCT recipient or a stem cell or donor lymphocyte infusion donor (not recorded which). It is not recorded whose cells these are; they may come from a transplant donor. Each CDR3 is given with its conserved first and last residue. The order of the fields is J gene, D gene, clone size, V gene, CDR3 DNA, CDR3 protein. A D gene is named only where the DNA matches it firmly. Only part of the rows carry a size: once, few, many, or a class if the clone is expanded.

J: TRBJ2-2; D: TRBD2; size: -; V: TRBV9; DNA: TGTGCCAGCAGCGTAGATCCGACTAGCAACACCGGGGAGCTGTTTTTT; CDR3: CASSVDPTSNTGELFF
J: TRBJ2-1; D: -; size: -; V: TRBV29-1; DNA: TGCAGCGTTGAATCCTCCGTCTCCCGTAGCTCCTACAATGAGCAGTTCTTC; CDR3: CSVESSVSRSSYNEQFF
J: TRBJ2-5; D: -; size: -; V: TRBV28; DNA: TGTGCCAGCAGTTTATACGTCCTGGAGACCCAGTACTTC; CDR3: CASSLYVLETQYF
J: TRBJ2-2; D: -; size: -; V: TRBV29-1; DNA: TGCAGCGTTGAAGGGACAGACGTGAACACCGGGGAGCTGTTTTTT; CDR3: CSVEGTDVNTGELFF
J: TRBJ2-6; D: -; size: -; V: TRBV7-2; DNA: TGTGCCAGCAGCTTAGCTCTGGTGGGGAGCTCTGGGGCCAACGTCCTGACTTTC; CDR3: CASSLALVGSSGANVLTF
J: TRBJ2-7; D: -; size: -; V: TRBV7-9; DNA: TGTGCCAGCAGCTTAGAGCGCGGAGGCTCCTACGAGCAGTACTTC; CDR3: CASSLERGGSYEQYF
J: TRBJ2-7; D: TRBD1; size: -; V: TRBV4-2; DNA: TGTGCCAGCAGCCAAGTTAGGACAGGGGATCAGTACGAGCAGTACTTC; CDR3: CASSQVRTGDQYEQYF
J: TRBJ1-1; D: -; size: -; V: TRBV27; DNA: TGTGCCAGCTCCCGACAGCCCCGCACTGAAGCTTTCTTT; CDR3: CASSRQPRTEAFF
J: TRBJ2-7; D: -; size: -; V: TRBV5-1; DNA: TGCGCCAGCAGCTTTGACAACTCCTACGAGCAGTACTTC; CDR3: CASSFDNSYEQYF
J: TRBJ1-1; D: -; size: -; V: TRBV6-2/TRBV6-3; DNA: TGTGCCAGCAGACGCCGGGACAAGGGACCGTATGGCACTGAAGCTTTCTTT; CDR3: CASRRRDKGPYGTEAFF
J: TRBJ1-6; D: -; size: few; V: TRBV19; DNA: TGTGCCAGTAGTAGAAGAGACAGCTCCTATAATTCACCCCTCCACTTT; CDR3: CASSRRDSSYNSPLHF
J: TRBJ1-1; D: -; size: few; V: TRBV14; DNA: TGTGCCAGCAGCCAAGGGACGGACGCCAGGTACGGGAACACTGAAGCTTTCTTT; CDR3: CASSQGTDARYGNTEAFF
J: TRBJ1-4; D: -; size: -; V: TRBV6-6; DNA: TGTGCCAGCAGTCTATACAGCAGGGATGAAAAACTGTTTTTT; CDR3: CASSLYSRDEKLFF
J: TRBJ1-3; D: -; size: -; V: TRBV9; DNA: TGTGCCAGCAGCGGAGTAGGTGGCTCTGGAAACACCATATATTTT; CDR3: CASSGVGGSGNTIYF
J: TRBJ1-1; D: -; size: -; V: TRBV7-2; DNA: TGTGCCAGCAGCTTAGCCCTCGGAGTTTACACTGAAGCTTTCTTT; CDR3: CASSLALGVYTEAFF
J: TRBJ1-2; D: -; size: few; V: TRBV29-1; DNA: TGCAGCGTTGAATTCACCCGAGACGACAGCCGCTATGGCTACACCTTC; CDR3: CSVEFTRDDSRYGYTF
J: TRBJ1-6; D: -; size: -; V: TRBV2; DNA: TGTGCCAGCAGTGCTTCCCGCAGTTCACCCCTCCACTTT; CDR3: CASSASRSSPLHF
J: TRBJ1-5; D: -; size: -; V: TRBV7-9; DNA: TGTGCCGTACAGGGATCCTTCAGTCAGCCCCAGCATTTT; CDR3: CAVQGSFSQPQHF
J: TRBJ2-1; D: TRBD2; size: few; V: TRBV12-3/TRBV12-4; DNA: TGTGCCAGCAGTGGGACTAGCGGGAGTAATGAGCAGTTCTTC; CDR3: CASSGTSGSNEQFF
J: TRBJ1-1; D: -; size: -; V: TRBV12-3/TRBV12-4; DNA: TGTGCCAGCAGTTCCGACAGGTCCGCTGAAGCTTTCTTT; CDR3: CASSSDRSAEAFF
J: TRBJ2-1; D: TRBD2; size: -; V: TRBV9; DNA: TGTGCCAGCAGCGTAGACTCTAGCGGGAGGTACAATGAGCAGTTCTTC; CDR3: CASSVDSSGRYNEQFF
J: TRBJ2-7; D: -; size: -; V: TRBV6-2/TRBV6-3; DNA: TGTGCCAGCAGTTACTGGATCGAGCAGTACTTC; CDR3: CASSYWIEQYF
J: TRBJ1-2; D: -; size: few; V: TRBV12-3/TRBV12-4; DNA: TGTGCCAGCAGTGAAAACCAGGGCAACTATGGCTACACCTTC; CDR3: CASSENQGNYGYTF
J: TRBJ2-1; D: -; size: -; V: TRBV12-3/TRBV12-4; DNA: TGTGCCAGCAGTGGGGGGCGGGAGAGCTACAATGAGCAGTTCTTC; CDR3: CASSGGRESYNEQFF
J: TRBJ2-2; D: -; size: -; V: TRBV6-5; DNA: TGTGCCAGCAGTTATAGAGGTCCCTCGAACACCGGGGAGCTGTTTTTT; CDR3: CASSYRGPSNTGELFF
J: TRBJ2-7; D: TRBD1; size: -; V: TRBV29-1; DNA: TGCAGCGTTGAATCGGCAGGGGGCTACTCCTACGAGCAGTACTTC; CDR3: CSVESAGGYSYEQYF
J: TRBJ2-1; D: TRBD2; size: once; V: TRBV6-2/TRBV6-3; DNA: TGTGCCAGCAGCAATTCCGGACTAGCGGGAAAGGGGTCCTACAATGAGCAGTTCTTC; CDR3: CASSNSGLAGKGSYNEQFF
J: TRBJ1-1; D: -; size: -; V: TRBV29-1; DNA: TGCAGCGTTGAAGATTGGGGAAGCTCCACTGAAGCTTTCTTT; CDR3: CSVEDWGSSTEAFF
J: TRBJ1-2; D: -; size: -; V: TRBV30; DNA: TGTGCCTGCCCGAGGGATGCGTATGGCTACACCTTC; CDR3: CACPRDAYGYTF
J: TRBJ1-2; D: -; size: -; V: TRBV6-5; DNA: TGTGCCAGCAGTTACCCCACTGGAGGCTACACCTTC; CDR3: CASSYPTGGYTF
J: TRBJ1-1; D: -; size: -; V: TRBV20-1; DNA: TGCAGTGCTAGAGATGCAGGGGATACTGAAGCTTTCTTT; CDR3: CSARDAGDTEAFF
J: TRBJ2-5; D: TRBD2; size: few; V: TRBV7-9; DNA: TGTGCCAGCAGCTCGATCCCTAGCGGCCAGGAGACCCAGTACTTC; CDR3: CASSSIPSGQETQYF
J: TRBJ1-1; D: -; size: -; V: TRBV24-1; DNA: TGTGCCACCAAGGAACAGGGAGGCACTGAAGCTTTCTTT; CDR3: CATKEQGGTEAFF
J: TRBJ2-2; D: TRBD2; size: -; V: TRBV11-3; DNA: TGTGCCAGCAGCCATAGCGGGAGGCTTGACACCGGGGAGCTGTTTTTT; CDR3: CASSHSGRLDTGELFF
J: TRBJ1-2; D: TRBD1; size: few; V: TRBV29-1; DNA: TGCAGCGTTTCCGTGGGACAGGCCCTCGACTACACCTTC; CDR3: CSVSVGQALDYTF
J: TRBJ1-4; D: -; size: -; V: TRBV5-4; DNA: TGTGCCAGCAGCCGACGGGACATGAGGGAAAAACTGTTTTTT; CDR3: CASSRRDMREKLFF